The count of the clone carrying this TCR beta chain is one. Measured with immunoSEQ multiplex PCR; TCRdb has only the in-frame clones, and not every one. The top ten clones hold 1.6% of a sample with roughly 51,000 clones, approximately 89% of them seen once. The CDR3 has 15 amino acids. Per germline, CDR1 SGHTA and CDR2 FQGNSA. The V and J ends lost 6 bases and 5 bases, in that order; junction bases with no gene match: 10. This specimen belongs to a study of control samples from healthy donors and cancer patients. Sequenced sample: PBMCs. This TCR derives from a man aged 35 to 55 with colorectal cancer. The rearrangement uses TRBV7-2 and TRBJ2-7, with TRBD2 identical over 10 bases. In DNA form, the CDR3 reads TGTGCCAGCAGTCTTAAACCGGGACTAGCGAACGAGCAGTACTTC. Encoded protein: CASSLKPGLANEQYF.